Many counts were recorded for the clone carrying this T cell receptor beta chain. Its target is not known. The sample is drawn from a study of read filtering for tumor transcriptome and immune sequencing. Study information: Among patients, roughly 17 were male and around 14 female, aged about 45 to 90 (mean roughly 63). Per sample, TCR-region reads ranged about 4 to 11 million by IR-seq, about 80 to 1,400 by RNA-seq. The study, taken as a whole, reports: In IR-seq, single-read clonotypes were about 80% of clonotypes but approximately 3.5% of reads.

From about 400 ng of RNA, a library with molecular barcoded alpha/delta and beta/gamma adaptors was made. TCRdb re-derived calls from the reads in MiXCR, one entry per CDR3 protein. Seen here are about 86,000 distinct CDR3 sequences, more than 9% observed once, and the top ten hold about 15%. CDR3 length equals 14 residues. V was pared by 1 base and J by 4 bases, with 3 bases of the junction left unmatched. Germline CDR1 DFQATT, CDR2 SNEGSKA (reference sequence). Bone marrow was sampled from every patient at the time of active disease. The TCR originated in a donor at least 40 years old with multiple myeloma. The specimen was a population of CD138-negative cells sorted from bone marrow. J is TRBJ2-5 and V is TRBV20-1, with 10 bases matching TRBD1. CDR3 nucleotide sequence: TGCAGTGCTAGAGGGGGACAGGGGAGAGAGACCCAGTACTTC. It yields the protein CSARGGQGRETQYF.